This entry lists 23 T cell receptor beta chains sequenced from one sample in a study of T cell changes during pregnancy in multiple sclerosis. Generated by immunoSEQ multiplex PCR, the TCRdb table keeps only in-frame clones and is missing some. The sample holds 35,000 to 50,000 clones; approximately 90% are singletons and the top ten take roughly 0.45%. The source was CD4+ T cells from peripheral blood mononuclear cells, collected in the third trimester of pregnancy. All receptors come from a female donor in good health, enrolled as a control in a pregnancy study.

The genes are TRBV5-1 and TRBJ2-1; 14 bases agree with TRBD2. J was trimmed by 5 bases and V by 9 bases; bases with no gene match: 10. Germline V gives CDR1 SGHRS, CDR2 YFSETQ. The CDR3 consists of 16 residues. CDR3 DNA: TGCGCCACCCGACTAGCGGGAGGGCCACAGGACAATGAGCAGTTCTTC. Amino acid sequence: CATRLAGGPQDNEQFF.

The chain employs TRBV11-2 and TRBJ1-3; D unclear. Between the trimmed V and J ends, which lost 5 bases and 0 bases, there was a span of 17 bases. Germline-derived CDR1 and CDR2 are SGHAT and FQNNGV. CDR3 length: 17 amino acids. The CDR3 spells CASSPWGALGSGNTIYF. DNA for the CDR3: TGTGCCAGCAGCCCCTGGGGAGCGCTTGGCTCTGGAAACACCATATATTTT.

The genes are TRBV6-5 and TRBJ2-5; 7 bases agree with TRBD2. After removal of 4 bases from V and 4 bases from J, the junction contained 9 bases not matched to a gene. The CDR3 sequence is 15 residues long. From germline, CDR1 is MNHEY and CDR2 SVGAGI. DNA for the CDR3: TGTGCCAGCAGTTCCGTCGAAGCGGGGAGAGAGACCCAGTACTTC. Its protein is CASSSVEAGRETQYF.

This clone was observed a single time. V is TRBV11-3 and J is TRBJ2-7, with D perhaps matching TRBD1 (6 bases). V was clipped by 3 bases and J by 2 bases, with 8 bases between them. In germline, CDR1 is SGHNT, CDR2 YENEEA. The CDR3 has 13 residues. The CDR3 sequence: CASSLGATYEQYF. In nucleotides, the CDR3 is TGTGCCAGCAGCTTGGGGGCGACCTACGAGCAGTACTTC.

The J gene is TRBJ1-3, the V gene TRBV15; D perhaps matches TRBD1 (5 bases). The CDR3 is 16 amino acids. Germline CDR1 and CDR2: LNHNV and YYDKDF (reference sequence). The germline V and J ends were trimmed by 0 bases and 0 bases, with 9 bases remaining between them. Here the CDR3 DNA reads TGTGCCACCAGCAGAGACAGACAGTACTCTGGAAACACCATATATTTT. It encodes CATSRDRQYSGNTIYF.

The chain carries TRBV28 and TRBJ1-4; D is possibly TRBD1 (6 bases). The CDR3 spans 15 residues. Germline lookup yields CDR1 MDHEN and CDR2 SYDVKM. V was clipped by 2 bases and J by 2 bases, with 9 bases between them. CDR3 residues: CASSLVGATNEKLFF. For the CDR3, the DNA is TGTGCCAGCAGTTTAGTGGGGGCGACTAATGAAAAACTGTTTTTT.

This clone came up once. This chain uses TRBV19 with TRBJ1-2; D might be TRBD1 (6 bases). The CDR3 covers 15 residues. V dropped 7 bases and J dropped 0 bases, with 15 bases sitting between them. Germline CDR1 is LNHDA and CDR2 is SQIVND (reference sequence). This chain's CDR3 is CASTGQPLSNYGYTF. CDR3 in DNA: TGTGCCAGTACCGGACAGCCCTTATCTAACTATGGCTACACCTTC.

The CDR3 DNA is TGTGCTAGTGGTTTAGAGGCGGGGGCGACAGATACGCAGTATTTT. This sequence encodes CASGLEAGATDTQYF. The chain links TRBV12-5 to TRBJ2-3; D is perhaps TRBD2 (7 bases). The V and J ends lost 3 bases and 3 bases respectively, with 13 bases between them. CDR3 length: 15 amino acids. Germline loops: CDR1 LGHNT, CDR2 FRNRAP.

J is TRBJ2-2 and V is TRBV25-1; D possibly corresponds to TRBD1 (6 bases). The CDR3 consists of 15 residues. Trimming cost V 3 bases and J 9 bases, with 17 bases left between them. In germline, CDR1 is MGHDK, CDR2 SYGVNS. CDR3: CASSDSIEGVRELFF. The DNA of the CDR3 is TGTGCCAGCAGTGATTCAATCGAGGGGGTGCGGGAGCTGTTTTTT.

The CDR3 bases are TGTGCTAGTGGCGAGCGGGGGGGCCCCTCAGATACGCAGTATTTT. This codes for CASGERGGPSDTQYF. The V and J genes are TRBV12-5 and TRBJ2-3; 10 bases align to TRBD2. V lost 6 bases to trimming and J lost 4 bases; unmatched junction nucleotides: 7. The CDR3 has 15 residues. CDR1 is LGHNT, CDR2 FRNRAP, per germline. Full variable domain (missing parts from reference TRBV12-5 and TRBJ2-3): DARVTQTPRHKVTEMGQEVTMRCQPILGHNTVFWYRQTMMQGLELLAYFRNRAPLDDSGMPKDRFSAEMPDATLATLKIQPSEPRDSAVYFCASGERGGPSDTQYFGPGTRLTVL.

The rearrangement uses TRBV10-3 and TRBJ1-4; TRBD1 might be the D (5 bases). The germline V and J ends were trimmed by 2 bases and 11 bases, with 15 bases remaining between them. Germline V gives CDR1 ENHRY, CDR2 SYGVKD. There are 14 residues in the CDR3. The CDR3 here is CAISEPRGGGKLFF. The CDR3 coding sequence is TGTGCCATCAGTGAGCCGCGGGGCGGTGGGAAACTGTTTTTT.

The genes are TRBV11-2 and TRBJ2-5; the D gene is possibly TRBD2 (7 bases). The ends were cut back, 3 bases at V and 4 bases at J, with 18 bases in the middle. This CDR3 has 16 amino acids. From germline, CDR1 is SGHAT and CDR2 FQNNGV. CDR3 in amino acids: CASSFGGRGSGETQYF. As DNA, the CDR3 is TGTGCCAGCAGCTTCGGGGGGCGCGGGAGTGGAGAGACCCAGTACTTC.

This rearrangement joins TRBV6-5 to TRBJ2-1; tentative D call: TRBD2 (6 bases). V shed 2 bases and J shed 1 base, with 12 bases lying between them. The CDR3 covers 16 residues. CDR1 MNHEY and CDR2 SVGAGI come from the germline V gene. The CDR3 protein is CASSYDGSESYNEQFF. The CDR3 DNA follows: TGTGCCAGCAGTTACGACGGGAGTGAATCCTACAATGAGCAGTTCTTC.

The chain has TRBV30 and TRBJ1-4, with D tentatively TRBD1 (5 bases). The CDR3 spans 18 residues. CDR1 GTSNPN and CDR2 SVGIG come from the germline V gene (reference sequence). V lost 0 bases and J 4 bases, leaving 21 bases between the germline ends. The CDR3 coding sequence is TGTGCCTGGAGTGTACTCTTCTCTACAGGCGGCTTTAATGAAAAACTGTTTTTT. Its translation is CAWSVLFSTGGFNEKLFF.

The chain couples TRBV29-1 to TRBJ2-3, with TRBD1 matching 11 bases. There are 15 residues in the CDR3. Trimming removed 6 bases from V and 6 bases from J; junction bases left unmatched: 11. The germline V gene encodes CDR1 SQVTM and CDR2 ANQGSEA. This CDR3 reads CSVYRGQGARDTQYF. The DNA of the CDR3 is TGCAGCGTCTACCGCGGACAGGGGGCAAGGGATACGCAGTATTTT.

This clone came up once. CDR3 region: CASTLWGTGKGYTF. The CDR3 DNA sequence: TGTGCCAGCACCCTATGGGGGACAGGGAAAGGCTACACCTTC. The chain uses TRBV28 and TRBJ1-2; 9 positions match TRBD1. The germline V gene has CDR1 MDHEN and CDR2 SYDVKM. Trimming cost V 7 bases and J 8 bases; bases outside gene matches: 11. The CDR3 is 14 residues long.

This chain links TRBV5-6 with TRBJ2-3; D perhaps matches TRBD1 (5 bases). This CDR3 is built from 14 residues. Trimming removed 1 base from V and 5 bases from J, with 11 bases in between. The V gene's germline CDR1 is SGHDT and CDR2 YYEEEE. The CDR3 loop is CASSLYPQGDTQYF. CDR3 nucleotide sequence: TGTGCCAGCAGCTTGTACCCCCAGGGAGATACGCAGTATTTT.

This chain connects TRBV9 to TRBJ1-3; D is ambiguous. Germline V gene sequence: CDR1 SGDLS, CDR2 YYNGEE. Between the trimmed V and J ends, which lost 0 bases and 0 bases, there was a span of 7 bases. The CDR3 loop spans 15 amino acids. In DNA, the CDR3 is TGTGCCAGCAGCGTAGTTCCGAGCTCTGGAAACACCATATATTTT. Translation gives CASSVVPSSGNTIYF.

The chain is built from TRBV27 and TRBJ2-7; a possible D gene is TRBD1 (5 bases). The CDR3 spans 13 residues. In germline, CDR1 is MNHEY, CDR2 SMNVEV (reference sequence). The V gene lost 1 base and the J gene lost 7 bases, with 11 bases spanning the gap. Written as DNA, the CDR3 is TGTGCCAGCAGTTTATGGTTGGGGCGAGAGCAGTACTTC. It is translated as CASSLWLGREQYF.

The J gene is TRBJ2-7, the V gene TRBV28; 9 bases agree with TRBD1. In germline, CDR1 is MDHEN, CDR2 SYDVKM. Trimming took 6 bases from V and 5 from J; bases not matched to a gene: 5. The CDR3 is made up of 13 amino acids. The DNA of the CDR3 is TGTGCCAGCAGCGGGACAGGGAGGAACGAGCAGTACTTC. The encoded protein is CASSGTGRNEQYF.

This clone occurred a few times. The rearrangement uses TRBV5-4 and TRBJ2-7; 8 positions agree with TRBD2. This CDR3 has 13 residues. Trimming removed 5 bases from V and 5 bases from J; junction bases left unmatched: 6. Germline loops: CDR1 SGHNT, CDR2 YYREEE (reference sequence). CDR3 in amino acids: CASSRGGTDEQYF. The CDR3 nucleotides read TGTGCCAGCAGTCGGGGGGGCACGGACGAGCAGTACTTC.

The CDR3 loop is CASSLVAGGAGQPQHF. CDR3 coding DNA: TGTGCCAGCAGCTTGGTTGCAGGGGGCGCAGGACAGCCCCAGCATTTT. The chain uses TRBV5-6 and TRBJ1-5, with 8 bases matching TRBD1. The CDR3 sequence is 16 residues long. CDR1 and CDR2 from the germline V gene are SGHDT and YYEEEE. Losses at the gene ends were 0 bases for V and 7 bases for J; bases not matched to a gene: 9.

This chain links TRBV19 with TRBJ2-7; no clear D. This CDR3 contains 15 residues. V was pared by 1 base and J by 3 bases, with 13 bases between. The germline gives CDR1 LNHDA, CDR2 SQIVND (reference sequence). CDR3 in amino acids: CASSIADTPHYEQYF. CDR3 nucleotides: TGTGCCAGTAGTATAGCTGACACCCCCCACTACGAGCAGTACTTC.